The 22 T cell receptor beta chains in this list originate from one sample, sequenced in a study of shared clonotypes between healthy human individuals. TCRdb's copy holds only in-frame clones and misses some; the assay was immunoSEQ multiplex PCR. The sample shows about 1.1 million clones, 75% to 85% of them seen only once. The specimen sequenced was memory CD4+ T cells from PBMCs. Regarding subset: CD45RA-negative fraction. The receptors originated from a man younger than 35 in good health. Some clones in this sample may be carry-over from other donors' samples.

The chain employs TRBV20-1 and TRBJ2-1; D not resolved. The CDR3 is 11 amino acids. Trimming removed 0 bases from V and 9 bases from J, with 6 bases in between. The germline V gene encodes CDR1 DFQATT and CDR2 SNEGSKA (reference sequence). The CDR3 reads CSAREPFEQFF. The CDR3 coding sequence is TGCAGTGCTAGAGAGCCTTTTGAGCAGTTCTTC.

The CDR3 loop reads CASSLEGVSSYNEQFF. Written as DNA, the CDR3 is TGCGCCAGCAGCTTGGAGGGAGTTAGCTCCTACAATGAGCAGTTCTTC. The chain carries TRBV5-1 and TRBJ2-1, with D perhaps TRBD2 (5 bases). Germline loops: CDR1 SGHRS, CDR2 YFSETQ. V lost 0 bases and J 0 bases, leaving 10 bases between the germline ends. This CDR3 is 16 amino acids long.

In its sample, this clone was seen once. The rearrangement links TRBV28 to TRBJ1-2; TRBD1 matches at 8 bases. The CDR3 has 13 amino acids. V lost 10 bases, J lost 4 bases, and 8 bases stayed unmatched. CDR1 is MDHEN and CDR2 is SYDVKM in the germline V gene. This CDR3 reads CAIQGAEGYGYTF. In DNA form, the CDR3 reads TGTGCCATCCAGGGGGCGGAAGGCTATGGCTACACCTTC.

This clone was counted a few times. This rearrangement joins TRBV7-2 to TRBJ1-1; D gene unclear. CDR3 length equals 12 residues. The germline CDR1 and CDR2 sequences are SGHTA and FQGNSA. V lost 3 bases to trimming and J lost 6 bases, with 8 bases between them. The CDR3 protein is CASSFGVAEAFF. The CDR3, as DNA: TGTGCCAGCAGCTTTGGGGTGGCTGAAGCTTTCTTT. The complete variable domain, with remaining parts taken from reference TRBV7-2 and TRBJ1-1, reads GAGVSQSPSNKVTEKGKDVELRCDPISGHTALYWYRQSLGQGLEFLIYFQGNSAPDKSGLPSDRFSAERTGGSVSTLTIQRTQQEDSAVYLCASSFGVAEAFFGQGTRLTVV.

The genes are TRBV18 and TRBJ2-6; 10 bases match TRBD1. The J segment lost 3 bases and the V segment lost 4 bases, leaving 3 bases of the junction unmatched. CDR3 length: 16 residues. The germline V gene encodes CDR1 KGHSH and CDR2 LQKENI. DNA for the CDR3: TGTGCCAGCTCACTAGGGACAGGGGATGGGGCCAACGTCCTGACTTTC. Amino acid sequence: CASSLGTGDGANVLTF.

The table lists this clone with a few counts. V usage is TRBV11-2 and J usage is TRBJ2-1; tentatively, D is TRBD2 (5 bases). The CDR3 contains 13 residues. V dropped 3 bases and J dropped 4 bases, with 7 bases sitting between them. Germline CDR1 is SGHAT and CDR2 is FQNNGV. This chain's CDR3 is CASSLTNYNEQFF. The DNA of the CDR3 is TGTGCCAGCAGCTTGACTAATTACAATGAGCAGTTCTTC.

V is TRBV18 and J is TRBJ1-6, with TRBD1 as a possible D gene (6 bases). Germline CDR1 is KGHSH and CDR2 is LQKENI. The germline V and J ends were trimmed by 4 bases and 8 bases, with 12 bases remaining between them. The CDR3 totals 14 residues. The CDR3 loop reads CASSRTVLDSPLHF. As DNA, the CDR3 is TGTGCCAGCTCACGGACAGTGTTGGATTCACCCCTCCACTTT.

Points on this clone: The junction and the germline gene differ at one end; a read error may be behind it. The rearrangement links TRBV4-2 to TRBJ2-7; perhaps TRBD1 as D (6 bases). This CDR3 is built from 14 residues. The germline V gene has CDR1 LGHNA and CDR2 YNFKEQ. CDR3: CASCHRDTADEQYF. CDR3 DNA sequence: TGTGCCAGCTGCCACCGGGACACCGCCGACGAGCAGTACTTC.

The chain is built from TRBV11-2 and TRBJ1-4; 7 bases fit TRBD1. This CDR3 spans 13 amino acids. CDR1 SGHAT and CDR2 FQNNGV come from the germline V gene. V gave up 5 bases and J gave up 6 bases; unmatched junction bases: 3. The CDR3 DNA sequence: TGTGCCAGCAGCCGGGACAGCCATGAAAAACTGTTTTTT. Protein: CASSRDSHEKLFF.

In the case of this clone: The same CDR3 is also encoded by other DNA sequences in this sample. The chain joins TRBV29-1 to TRBJ2-7; D is perhaps TRBD1 (5 bases). Germline-derived CDR1 and CDR2 are SQVTM and ANQGSEA. The CDR3 has 12 amino acids. Trimming stripped 4 bases from V and 0 bases from J, with 7 bases between. In DNA, the CDR3 is TGCAGCGTTGTAGGGGCCTCCTACGAGCAGTACTTC. Its protein is CSVVGASYEQYF.

The chain employs TRBV7-2 and TRBJ1-3; D gene ambiguous. The CDR3 has 14 amino acids. V gave up 3 bases and J gave up 0 bases, with 6 bases separating them. Germline V gene sequence: CDR1 SGHTA, CDR2 FQGNSA. The DNA for the CDR3 is TGTGCCAGCAGCTTCGCTGTCTCTGGAAACACCATATATTTT. Its protein is CASSFAVSGNTIYF.

The chain combines TRBV9 with TRBJ2-1, with 14 bases that match TRBD2. V dropped 0 bases and J dropped 7; count of bases not matched to a gene: 6. Germline V gene sequence: CDR1 SGDLS, CDR2 YYNGEE. The CDR3 consists of 17 residues. For the CDR3, the DNA is TGTGCCAGCAGCGTAGGACTAGCGGGAGGGCCGGAAAATGAGCAGTTCTTC. This gives the protein CASSVGLAGGPENEQFF. The full variable domain, rest sourced from reference TRBV9 and TRBJ2-1, is DSGVTQTPKHLITATGQRVTLRCSPRSGDLSVYWYQQSLDQGLQFLIQYYNGEERAKGNILERFSAQQFPDLHSELNLSSLELGDSALYFCASSVGLAGGPENEQFFGPGTRLTVL.

The genes are TRBV4-3 and TRBJ2-7; 7 positions match TRBD2. With 1 base clipped from V and 2 bases from J, the junction kept 2 bases outside the gene matches. Germline values: CDR1 LGHNA, CDR2 YSLEER. This CDR3 region has 14 residues. The CDR3 DNA reads TGCGCCAGCAGCCAAGGAGCGGGGACCTACGAGCAGTACTTC. It codes for CASSQGAGTYEQYF.

This chain joins TRBV10-3 and TRBJ2-3, with a tentative D call TRBD2 (6 bases). CDR1 is ENHRY, CDR2 SYGVKD, per germline. V lost 3 bases and J lost 6, with 16 bases in between. The CDR3 is 15 amino acids. CDR3 sequence (DNA): TGTGCCATCAGTGACCCGCGACTAGTTGGGGATACGCAGTATTTT. It yields the protein CAISDPRLVGDTQYF.

The chain combines TRBV9 with TRBJ2-3, with a tentative D call TRBD1 (6 bases). V was shortened by 3 bases and J by 7 bases, with 21 bases between the two germline ends. The CDR3 loop spans 16 amino acids. The germline V gene encodes CDR1 SGDLS and CDR2 YYNGEE. CDR3 sequence reads: CASSAGTLQPAYTQYF. CDR3 in DNA: TGTGCCAGCAGCGCCGGGACACTCCAACCCGCCTATACGCAGTATTTT.

Only a few counts were recorded for this clone. The rearrangement uses TRBV7-8 and TRBJ2-7; 8 bases match TRBD2. The CDR3 length is 12 residues. Germline V gene sequence: CDR1 SGHVS, CDR2 FQNEAQ. Germline trimming cut 4 bases from V and 10 bases from J; bases unmatched to any gene: 6. The CDR3 reads CASSSSSGLQYF. The CDR3 nucleotides read TGTGCCAGCAGCTCTTCTAGCGGGCTACAGTACTTC. Based on the CDR3 plus reference TRBV7-8 and TRBJ2-7, the full variable domain is GAGVSQSPRYKVAKRGQDVALRCDPISGHVSLFWYQQALGQGPEFLTYFQNEAQLDKSGLPSDRFFAERPEGSVSTLKIQRTQQEDSAVYLCASSSSSGLQYFGPGTRLTVT.

This clone was detected only once. The rearrangement uses TRBV18 and TRBJ2-1, with a weak D call TRBD1 (6 bases). The CDR3 is made up of 15 amino acids. V was cut by 2 bases and J by 4 bases, with 12 bases left in between. Germline values: CDR1 KGHSH, CDR2 LQKENI. The CDR3 coding sequence is TGTGCCAGCTCACCAGGACAGACCGTATACAATGAGCAGTTCTTC. It is translated as CASSPGQTVYNEQFF.

The rearrangement joins TRBV11-1 to TRBJ2-1; TRBD2 matches at 16 bases. Germline-derived CDR1 and CDR2 are SGHAT and FQDESV (reference sequence). The CDR3 is 16 residues long. The V gene end was trimmed by 5 bases and the J gene end by 6 bases; junction bases not matched to a gene: 4. CDR3 sequence (DNA): TGTGCCAGCAGCCTAGGGACTAGCGGGAGGGCCAATGAGCAGTTCTTC. Translated: CASSLGTSGRANEQFF.

The table lists this clone with a few counts. The chain combines TRBV18 with TRBJ1-1, with 9 bases that match TRBD1. The CDR3 runs 15 residues. Per germline, CDR1 KGHSH and CDR2 LQKENI. The trim removed 4 bases at V and 8 bases at J, leaving 11 bases unmatched. The CDR3 spells CASSLPGTGIMEAFF. The CDR3 nucleotides read TGTGCCAGCTCACTCCCCGGGACAGGGATTATGGAAGCTTTCTTT. The full variable domain, rest sourced from reference TRBV18 and TRBJ1-1, is NAGVMQNPRHLVRRRGQEARLRCSPMKGHSHVYWYRQLPEEGLKFMVYLQKENIIDESGMPKERFSAEFPKEGPSILRIQQVVRGDSAAYFCASSLPGTGIMEAFFGQGTRLTVV.

A remark on this clone: Other DNA sequences from this sample encode an identical CDR3 as well. V gene TRBV15 combines with J gene TRBJ2-7; tentative D call: TRBD2 (5 bases). The CDR3 runs to 13 residues. With 0 bases removed from V and 5 bases from J, the gap between germline ends came to 8 bases. The germline CDR1 and CDR2 sequences are LNHNV and YYDKDF (reference sequence). The CDR3 nucleotides read TGTGCCACCAGCAGAGATCCCGGGGACGAGCAGTACTTC. Translating gives CATSRDPGDEQYF.

The genes are TRBV2 and TRBJ2-3, with 12 bases aligning to TRBD2. V lost 6 bases to trimming and J lost 4 bases; unmatched junction nucleotides: 5. CDR1 and CDR2 from the germline V gene are SNHLY and FYNNEI. This CDR3 region has 15 residues. CDR3 nucleotides: TGTGCCAGCAGGCCGACTAGCGGGAGCGCAGATACGCAGTATTTT. Its protein is CASRPTSGSADTQYF.

This clone appeared once. In DNA form, the CDR3 reads TGTGCCAGCAGCCAATATTCCTACGAGCAGTACTTC. The encoded protein is CASSQYSYEQYF. The chain links TRBV14 to TRBJ2-7; D is undetermined. From germline, CDR1 is SGHDN and CDR2 FVKESK. Between the trimmed V and J ends, which lost 2 bases and 1 base, there was a span of 3 bases. This CDR3 has 12 amino acids.